These T cell receptor beta chains were read from a single sample in a study of T cell clones after liver transplantation. This table comes from immunoSEQ multiplex PCR, and its TCRdb copy is limited to in-frame clones, with some not included. Here the sample spans about 33,000 clones, over 85% being singletons. The sequences come from CD8+ T cells from blood, collected 12 months after liver transplant. These receptors were taken from a human patient who received a liver transplant. Some T cells may arise from the graft donor. The CDR3 runs from the conserved cysteine through the conserved F or W. Some rows mark clone size as missing; the rest say once, few, many or name a class of expanded clone.

j_call v_call clone_size cdr3_aa
TRBJ2-7 TRBV9 once CASSVLGSSATYEQYF
TRBJ2-3 TRBV14 large CASSQDRRAQYF
TRBJ2-1 TRBV7-9 - CASSSTGTGATHEQFF
TRBJ2-7 TRBV4-1 - CASSQRLSYEQYF
TRBJ2-1 TRBV11-3 - CASSPLLNPSYNEQFF
TRBJ2-1 TRBV6-4 - CASSSPSVSSYNEQFF
TRBJ1-3 TRBV11-2 - CASSWGEYTIYF
TRBJ1-1 TRBV6-5 - CASSYGRGTEAFF
TRBJ2-7 TRBV5-1 - CASSSPGQGTPEQYF
TRBJ2-7 TRBV7-9 - CASSQGAGLSYEQYF
TRBJ1-2 TRBV7-8 - CASSLDRTGAIYGYTF
TRBJ1-5 TRBV9 - CASSATGDPQPQHF
TRBJ1-5 TRBV27 - CASSLVGSNQPQHF
TRBJ2-7 TRBV2 - CASTVTGSYEQYF
TRBJ2-1 TRBV9 - CASSVVGAEQFF
TRBJ2-1 TRBV6-5 - CASSYSGTSGTNEQFF
TRBJ2-1 TRBV13 - CASSFGTTYNEQFF
TRBJ2-1 TRBV6-4 - CASSDSRRNEQFF
TRBJ1-3 TRBV10-3 - CAISESESSGNTIYF